This record looks at one TCR beta chain sequence and its context. Its specificity is unknown. Because the CDR3's place on the DNA is in doubt, the DNA is left out and the CDR3 is given as listed by TCRdb. The data derive from a study of T cell responses to AZD1222 COVID-19 vaccine. Study results and limitations: When two AZD1222 doses had been given, Spike-specific TCR breadth and depth rose. Spike was spanned by vaccine-associated CD4 TCRs, which were dominant at 160-218 and 743-854.

Produced via immunoSEQ multiplex PCR; TCRdb's table is partial and in-frame only. Of about 110,000 clones listed, about 82% are singletons. The CDR3 numbers 16 amino acids, ends counted. Germline-derived CDR1 and CDR2 are LNHDA and SQIVND (reference sequence). The source was peripheral blood, collected on day 0 of AZD1222 vaccination. This receptor was obtained from an adult in good health. The chain has TRBV19 and TRBJ1-5. The CDR3 protein is CASTLVWRGSNQPQHF.